This T cell receptor beta chain comes out of a study of Ad26.COV2.S vaccination and SARS-CoV-2 variants. Study background: The Ad26.COV2.S arm of the COV1001 trial was where the donor was placed. Into the muscle, Ad26.COV2.S was dosed once or twice, 56 days apart. Notes on the study in general: Analytic work on TCR breadth and depth might have understated the full extent of total T cell responses.

Treatment described: about 20 received Ad26.COV2.S at low or high dose, single or two shots; several received placebo; per-sample allocation not given. Samples came from day 63 after the first vaccine or placebo injection. Generated by immunoSEQ multiplex PCR, the TCRdb table keeps only in-frame clones and is missing some. The sample has a few hundred thousand clones; about nine tenths are singletons. A note on this clone: Antigen specificity is unknown.

V was clipped by 1 base and J by 1 base, with 10 bases between them. Germline loops: CDR1 SEHNR, CDR2 FQNEAQ (reference sequence). CDR3 size: 15 residues. The specimen was peripheral blood, collected in a trial of Ad26.COV2.S vaccine versus placebo. This rearrangement joins TRBV7-9 to TRBJ1-1, with D hard to call. The sequence derives from a person aged 18-60 years who received the Ad26.COV2.S COVID-19 vaccine or a placebo. Here the CDR3 DNA reads TGTGCCAGCAGCTTAGTTAGGGTATGGAACACTGAAGCTTTCTTT. Amino acid sequence: CASSLVRVWNTEAFF.